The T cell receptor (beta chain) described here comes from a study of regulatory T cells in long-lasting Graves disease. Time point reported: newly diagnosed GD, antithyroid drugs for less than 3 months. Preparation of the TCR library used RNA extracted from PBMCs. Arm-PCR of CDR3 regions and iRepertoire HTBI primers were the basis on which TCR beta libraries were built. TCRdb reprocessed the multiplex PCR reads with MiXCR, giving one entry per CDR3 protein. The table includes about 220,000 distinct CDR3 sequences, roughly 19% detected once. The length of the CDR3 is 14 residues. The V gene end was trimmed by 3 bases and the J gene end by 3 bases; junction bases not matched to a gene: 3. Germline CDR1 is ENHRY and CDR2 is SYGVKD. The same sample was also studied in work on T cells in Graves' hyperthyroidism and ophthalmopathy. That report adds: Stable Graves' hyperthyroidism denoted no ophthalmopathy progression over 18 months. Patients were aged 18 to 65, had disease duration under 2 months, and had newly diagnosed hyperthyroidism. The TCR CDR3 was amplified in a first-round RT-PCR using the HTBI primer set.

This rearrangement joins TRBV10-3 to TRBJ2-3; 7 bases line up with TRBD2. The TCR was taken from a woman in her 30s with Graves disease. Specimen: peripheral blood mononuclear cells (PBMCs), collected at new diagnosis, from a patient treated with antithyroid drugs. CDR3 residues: CAISELRETDTQYF. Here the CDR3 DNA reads TGTGCCATCAGTGAATTGCGGGAGACAGATACGCAGTATTTT.